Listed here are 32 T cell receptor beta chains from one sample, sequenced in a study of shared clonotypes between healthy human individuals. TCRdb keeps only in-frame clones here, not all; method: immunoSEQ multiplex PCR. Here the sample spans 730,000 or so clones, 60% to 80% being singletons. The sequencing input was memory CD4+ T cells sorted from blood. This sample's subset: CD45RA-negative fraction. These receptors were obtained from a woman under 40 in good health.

DNA for the CDR3: TGTGCCAGTAGTATCCTCTGGACAGGGAGAACCGGGGAGCTGTTTTTT. Its protein product is CASSILWTGRTGELFF. The chain uses TRBV19 and TRBJ2-2, with TRBD1 matching over 8 bases. J lost 5 bases, V lost 3 bases, and 8 bases had no gene match. CDR1 is LNHDA and CDR2 is SQIVND in the germline V gene (reference sequence). The CDR3 has 16 amino acids.

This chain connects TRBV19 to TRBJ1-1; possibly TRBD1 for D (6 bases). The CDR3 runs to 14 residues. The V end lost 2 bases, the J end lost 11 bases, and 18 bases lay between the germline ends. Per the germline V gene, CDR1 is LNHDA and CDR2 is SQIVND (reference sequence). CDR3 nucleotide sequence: TGTGCCAGTAGTATACGACAGGAACAAAAGGGCGCTTTCTTT. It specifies CASSIRQEQKGAFF.

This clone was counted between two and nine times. The CDR3: CASTPGDGNQPQHF. DNA for the CDR3: TGTGCCAGCACTCCGGGGGACGGGAATCAGCCCCAGCATTTT. The V call is TRBV25-1, the J call TRBJ1-5, with D possibly being TRBD1 (5 bases). The CDR3 has 14 residues. Germline CDR1 MGHDK, CDR2 SYGVNS. V was clipped by 7 bases and J by 4 bases, with 14 bases between them.

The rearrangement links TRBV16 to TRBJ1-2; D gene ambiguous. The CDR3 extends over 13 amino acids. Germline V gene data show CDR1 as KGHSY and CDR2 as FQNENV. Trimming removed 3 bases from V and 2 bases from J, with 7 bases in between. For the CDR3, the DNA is TGTGCCAGCAGCCAGGGATACAACTATGGCTACACCTTC. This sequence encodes CASSQGYNYGYTF.

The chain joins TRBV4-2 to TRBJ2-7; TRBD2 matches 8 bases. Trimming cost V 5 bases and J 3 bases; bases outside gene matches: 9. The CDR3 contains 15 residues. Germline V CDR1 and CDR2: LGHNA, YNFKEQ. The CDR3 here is CASSSGQAGDYEQYF. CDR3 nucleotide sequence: TGTGCCAGCAGCTCTGGGCAAGCGGGGGACTACGAGCAGTACTTC.

The CDR3 loop reads CANAKDYPINTGELFF. CDR3 nucleotide sequence: TGTGCCAACGCCAAAGACTACCCTATTAACACCGGGGAGCTGTTTTTT. The chain carries TRBV11-2 and TRBJ2-2, with a possible D match to TRBD2 (5 bases). V was shortened by 10 bases and J by 2 bases, with 20 bases between the two germline ends. This CDR3 has 16 amino acids. The germline V gene has CDR1 SGHAT and CDR2 FQNNGV. The full variable domain, completed using reference TRBV11-2 and TRBJ2-2, is EAGVAQSPRYKIIEKRQSVAFWCNPISGHATLYWYQQILGQGPKLLIQFQNNGVVDDSQLPKDRFSAERLKGVDSTLKIQPAKLEDSAVYLCANAKDYPINTGELFFGEGSRLTVL.

In nucleotides, the CDR3 is TGTGCCACCTACCAAGGACTAGCGGGAGCCGCTGAGCAGTTCTTC. It translates to CATYQGLAGAAEQFF. The gene calls are TRBV2 and TRBJ2-1; 13 positions agree with TRBD2. The V segment lost 10 bases and the J segment 9 bases; nucleotides outside the gene matches: 12. The CDR3 is made up of 15 amino acids. Germline V lookup: CDR1 SNHLY, CDR2 FYNNEI.

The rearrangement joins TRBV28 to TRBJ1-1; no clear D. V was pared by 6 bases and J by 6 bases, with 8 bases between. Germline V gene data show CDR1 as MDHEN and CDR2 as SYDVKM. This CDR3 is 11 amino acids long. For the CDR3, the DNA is TGTGCCAGCAGCCATACCTCTGAAGCTTTCTTT. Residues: CASSHTSEAFF.

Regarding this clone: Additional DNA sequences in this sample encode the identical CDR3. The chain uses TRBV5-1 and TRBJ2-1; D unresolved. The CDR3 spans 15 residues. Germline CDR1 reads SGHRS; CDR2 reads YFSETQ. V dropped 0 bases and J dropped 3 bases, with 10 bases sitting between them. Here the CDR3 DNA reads TGCGCCAGCAGCTTGGATAGTGCCCTCTACAATGAGCAGTTCTTC. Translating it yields CASSLDSALYNEQFF. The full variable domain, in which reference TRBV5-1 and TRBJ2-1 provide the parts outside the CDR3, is KAGVTQTPRYLIKTRGQQVTLSCSPISGHRSVSWYQQTPGQGLQFLFEYFSETQRNKGNFPGRFSGRQFSNSRSEMNVSTLELGDSALYLCASSLDSALYNEQFFGPGTRLTVL.

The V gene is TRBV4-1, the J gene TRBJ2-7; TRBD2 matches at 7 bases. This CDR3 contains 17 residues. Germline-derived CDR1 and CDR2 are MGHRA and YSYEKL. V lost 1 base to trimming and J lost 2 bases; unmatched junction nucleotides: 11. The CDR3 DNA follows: TGCGCCAGCAGCCAAGTACGCGCGGGAGTCCCTGCCTACGAGCAGTACTTC. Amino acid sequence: CASSQVRAGVPAYEQYF.

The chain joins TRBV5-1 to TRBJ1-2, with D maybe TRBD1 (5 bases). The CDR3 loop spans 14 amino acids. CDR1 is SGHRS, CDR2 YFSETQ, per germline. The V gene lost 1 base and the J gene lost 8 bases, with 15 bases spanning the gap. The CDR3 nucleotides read TGCGCCAGCAGCTTGTGGTCTGGGGCAGAAGGCTACACCTTC. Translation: CASSLWSGAEGYTF.

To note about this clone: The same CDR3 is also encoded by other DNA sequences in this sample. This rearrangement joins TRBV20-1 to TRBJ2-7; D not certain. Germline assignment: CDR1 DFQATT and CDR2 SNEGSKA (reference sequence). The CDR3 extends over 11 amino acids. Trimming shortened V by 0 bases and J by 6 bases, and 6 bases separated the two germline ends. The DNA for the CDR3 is TGCAGTGCTAGAGATGTTGGCGAGCAGTACTTC. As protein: CSARDVGEQYF.

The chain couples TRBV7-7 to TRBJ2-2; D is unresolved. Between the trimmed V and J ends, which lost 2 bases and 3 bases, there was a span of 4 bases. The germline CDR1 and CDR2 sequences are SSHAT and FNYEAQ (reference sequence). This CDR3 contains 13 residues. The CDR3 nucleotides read TGTGCCAGCAGCTTATGGGACACCGGGGAGCTGTTTTTT. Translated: CASSLWDTGELFF. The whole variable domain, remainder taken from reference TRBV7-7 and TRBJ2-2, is GAGVSQSPRYKVTKRGQDVTLRCDPISSHATLYWYQQALGQGPEFLTYFNYEAQPDKSGLPSDRFSAERPEGSISTLTIQRTEQRDSAMYRCASSLWDTGELFFGEGSRLTVL.

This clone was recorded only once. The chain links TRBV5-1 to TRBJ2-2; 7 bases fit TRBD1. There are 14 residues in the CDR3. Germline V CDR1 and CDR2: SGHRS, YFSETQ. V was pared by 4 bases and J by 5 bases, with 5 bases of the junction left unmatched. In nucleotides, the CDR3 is TGCGCCAGCAGCCGGGACAGCACGACCGGGGAGCTGTTTTTT. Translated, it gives CASSRDSTTGELFF.

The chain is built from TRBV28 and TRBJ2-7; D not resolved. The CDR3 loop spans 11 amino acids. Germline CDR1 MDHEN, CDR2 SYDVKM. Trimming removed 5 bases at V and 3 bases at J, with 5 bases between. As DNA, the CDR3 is TGTGCCAGCAGTCCAGGCTACGAGCAGTACTTC. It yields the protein CASSPGYEQYF.

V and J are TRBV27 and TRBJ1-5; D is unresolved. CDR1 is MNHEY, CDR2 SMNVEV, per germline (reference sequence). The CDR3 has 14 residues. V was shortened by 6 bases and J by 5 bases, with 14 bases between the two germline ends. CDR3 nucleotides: TGTGCCAGCAGGGTGGGCGAATGGGATCAGCCCCAGCATTTT. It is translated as CASRVGEWDQPQHF.

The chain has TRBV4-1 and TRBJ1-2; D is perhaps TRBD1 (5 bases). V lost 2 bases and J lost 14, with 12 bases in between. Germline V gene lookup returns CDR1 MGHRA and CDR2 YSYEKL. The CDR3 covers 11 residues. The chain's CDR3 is CASSQRGVRTF. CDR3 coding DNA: TGCGCCAGCAGCCAAAGGGGTGTTAGGACCTTC.

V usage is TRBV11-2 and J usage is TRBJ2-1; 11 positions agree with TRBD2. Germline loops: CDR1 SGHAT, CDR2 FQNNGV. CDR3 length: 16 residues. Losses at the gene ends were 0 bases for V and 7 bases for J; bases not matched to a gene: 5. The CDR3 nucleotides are TGTGCCAGCAGCTTAGATCTAGCGGGAGGACGGAATGAGCAGTTCTTC. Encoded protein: CASSLDLAGGRNEQFF.

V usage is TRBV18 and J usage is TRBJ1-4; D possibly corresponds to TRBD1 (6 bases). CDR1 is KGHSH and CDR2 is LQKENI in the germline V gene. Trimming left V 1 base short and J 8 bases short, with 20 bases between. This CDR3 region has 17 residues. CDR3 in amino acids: CASSPLEAGAATEKLFF. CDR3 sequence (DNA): TGTGCCAGCTCACCACTGGAGGCAGGGGCCGCTACCGAAAAACTGTTTTTT.

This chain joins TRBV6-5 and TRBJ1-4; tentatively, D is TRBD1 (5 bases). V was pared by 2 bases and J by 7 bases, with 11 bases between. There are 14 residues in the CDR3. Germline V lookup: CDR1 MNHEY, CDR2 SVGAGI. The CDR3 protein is CASSYGAHLEKLFF. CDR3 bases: TGTGCCAGCAGTTACGGGGCTCACCTTGAAAAACTGTTTTTT.

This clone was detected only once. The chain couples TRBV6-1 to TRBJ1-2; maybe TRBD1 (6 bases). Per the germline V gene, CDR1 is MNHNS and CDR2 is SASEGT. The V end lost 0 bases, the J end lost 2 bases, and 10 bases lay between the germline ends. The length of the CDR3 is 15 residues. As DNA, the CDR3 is TGTGCCAGCAGTGAAGCCCGAGGGACAAACTATGGCTACACCTTC. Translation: CASSEARGTNYGYTF.

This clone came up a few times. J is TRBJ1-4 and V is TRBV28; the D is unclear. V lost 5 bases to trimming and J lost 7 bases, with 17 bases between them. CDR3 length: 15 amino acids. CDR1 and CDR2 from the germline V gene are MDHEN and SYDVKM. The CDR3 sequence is CASSPGLGYGEKLFF. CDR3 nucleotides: TGTGCCAGCAGTCCGGGGTTGGGTTACGGTGAAAAACTGTTTTTT.

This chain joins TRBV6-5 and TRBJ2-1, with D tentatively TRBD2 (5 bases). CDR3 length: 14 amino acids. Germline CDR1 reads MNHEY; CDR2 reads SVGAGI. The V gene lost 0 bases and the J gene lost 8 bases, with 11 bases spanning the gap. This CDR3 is CASSYSQGSDEQFF. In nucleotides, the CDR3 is TGTGCCAGCAGTTACTCCCAAGGGAGTGATGAGCAGTTCTTC.

The CDR3 DNA is TGTGCCAGCCACACTAGCTACCAAGAGACCCAGTACTTC. Protein: CASHTSYQETQYF. The chain uses TRBV21-1 and TRBJ2-5; the table calls TRBD2, which could not be checked here. TRBV21-1 is shown as a pseudogene. The CDR3 runs 13 residues.

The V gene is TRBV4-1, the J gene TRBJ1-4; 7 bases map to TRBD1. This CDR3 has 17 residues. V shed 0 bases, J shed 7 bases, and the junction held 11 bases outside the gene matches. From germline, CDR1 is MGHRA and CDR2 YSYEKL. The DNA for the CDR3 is TGCGCCAGCAGCCAAGATGGGCGGGACAGCCCCCGTGAAAAACTGTTTTTT. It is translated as CASSQDGRDSPREKLFF.

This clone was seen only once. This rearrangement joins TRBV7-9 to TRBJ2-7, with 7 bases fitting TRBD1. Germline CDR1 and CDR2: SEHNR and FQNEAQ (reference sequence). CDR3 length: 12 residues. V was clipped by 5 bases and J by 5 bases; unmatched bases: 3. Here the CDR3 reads CASSTQGHEQYF. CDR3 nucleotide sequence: TGTGCCAGCAGCACACAGGGGCACGAGCAGTACTTC.

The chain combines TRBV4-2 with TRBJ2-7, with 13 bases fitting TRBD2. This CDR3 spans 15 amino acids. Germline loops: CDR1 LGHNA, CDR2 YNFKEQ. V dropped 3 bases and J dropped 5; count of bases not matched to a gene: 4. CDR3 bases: TGTGCCAGCAGCCAGGGGACTAGCGGGAAGGACGAGCAGTACTTC. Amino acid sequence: CASSQGTSGKDEQYF.

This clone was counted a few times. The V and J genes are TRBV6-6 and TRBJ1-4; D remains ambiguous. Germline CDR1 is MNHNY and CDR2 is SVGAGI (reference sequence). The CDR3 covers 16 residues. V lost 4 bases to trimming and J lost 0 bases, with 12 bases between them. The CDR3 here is CASSFIDIATNEKLFF. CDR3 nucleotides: TGTGCCAGCAGTTTTATCGACATTGCAACTAATGAAAAACTGTTTTTT.

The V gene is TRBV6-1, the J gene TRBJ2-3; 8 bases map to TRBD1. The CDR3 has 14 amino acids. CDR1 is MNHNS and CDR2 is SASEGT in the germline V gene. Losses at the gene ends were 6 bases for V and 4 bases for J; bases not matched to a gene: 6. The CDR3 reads CASSRGQFADTQYF. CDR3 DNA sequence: TGTGCCAGCAGCAGGGGGCAGTTTGCAGATACGCAGTATTTT.

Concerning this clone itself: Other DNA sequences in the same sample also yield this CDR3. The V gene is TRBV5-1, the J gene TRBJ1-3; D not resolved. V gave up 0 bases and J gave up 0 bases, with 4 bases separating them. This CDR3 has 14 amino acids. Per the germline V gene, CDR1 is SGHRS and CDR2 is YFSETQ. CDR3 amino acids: CASSLASSGNTIYF. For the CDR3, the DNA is TGCGCCAGCAGCTTGGCCAGCTCTGGAAACACCATATATTTT.

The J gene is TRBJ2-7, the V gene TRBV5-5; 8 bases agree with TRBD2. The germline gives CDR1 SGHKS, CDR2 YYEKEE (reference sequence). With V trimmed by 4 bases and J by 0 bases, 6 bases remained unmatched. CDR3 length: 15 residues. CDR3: CASSHPGTSSYEQYF. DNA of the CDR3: TGTGCCAGCAGCCATCCCGGGACTAGCTCCTACGAGCAGTACTTC.

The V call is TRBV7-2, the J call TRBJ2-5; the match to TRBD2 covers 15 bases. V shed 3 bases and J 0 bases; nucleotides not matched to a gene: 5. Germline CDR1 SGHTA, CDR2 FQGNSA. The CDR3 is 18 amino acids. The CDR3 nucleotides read TGTGCCAGCAGCTTGACCGGGACTAGCGGGAGGAACCAAGAGACCCAGTACTTC. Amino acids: CASSLTGTSGRNQETQYF.